The 17 T cell receptor beta chains in this list originate from one sample, sequenced in a study of cytomegalovirus exposure and HLA in healthy donors. PCR used 60 Vbeta primers and 13 Jbeta primers. Profiling relied on immunoSEQ multiplex PCR, and the TCRdb table lists in-frame clones only, not all of them. The sample gives approximately 110,000 clones, 9.5% to 15% of which show up once; 16% is in the top ten. Specimen: PBMCs. The origin of the receptors is a man aged 40-49 years in good health and CMV-seropositive.

This clone was observed a few times. The chain combines TRBV19 with TRBJ2-1; 7 nucleotides agree with TRBD2. J was trimmed by 6 bases and V by 4 bases; bases with no gene match: 12. CDR3 length equals 16 residues. The germline V gene encodes CDR1 LNHDA and CDR2 SQIVND (reference sequence). The CDR3 is CASSTLRAGSRNEQFF. For the CDR3, the DNA is TGTGCCAGTAGTACCCTCCGAGCGGGATCTCGCAATGAGCAGTTCTTC.

This clone showed up just a few times. The same CDR3 arises from other DNA sequences in this sample as well. The V gene is TRBV30, the J gene TRBJ2-1; 11 nucleotides match TRBD2. CDR3 length: 14 residues. Germline V gene sequence: CDR1 GTSNPN, CDR2 SVGIG (reference sequence). J lost 4 bases, V lost 1 base, and 0 bases had no gene match. This chain's CDR3 is CAWSGLAGYNEQFF. The CDR3 nucleotides are TGTGCCTGGAGTGGACTAGCGGGGTACAATGAGCAGTTCTTC.

This clone was counted between two and nine times. The V call is TRBV4-3, the J call TRBJ2-3; a possible D gene is TRBD2 (5 bases). The CDR3 covers 13 residues. V lost 1 base and J 5 bases, leaving 7 bases between the germline ends. Germline assignment: CDR1 LGHNA and CDR2 YSLEER. The chain's CDR3 is CASSQARGDTQYF. The CDR3 DNA reads TGCGCCAGCAGCCAAGCCCGGGGAGATACGCAGTATTTT.

The chain combines TRBV19 with TRBJ1-4; D is uncertain. CDR1 and CDR2 (germline): LNHDA, SQIVND (reference sequence). V shed 5 bases and J shed 8 bases, with 12 bases lying between them. This CDR3 has 13 amino acids. The CDR3 spells CASSAEVGEKLFF. The CDR3 DNA sequence: TGTGCCAGTAGTGCGGAGGTAGGAGAAAAACTGTTTTTT. Variable domain in full (rest from reference TRBV19 and TRBJ1-4): DGGITQSPKYLFRKEGQNVTLSCEQNLNHDAMYWYRQDPGQGLRLIYYSQIVNDFQKGDIAEGYSVSREKKESFPLTVTSAQKNPTAFYLCASSAEVGEKLFFGSGTQLSVL.

This clone occurred a few times. The chain is built from TRBV9 and TRBJ2-5; D not resolved. Trimming pared 0 bases from V and 4 bases from J, leaving 10 bases between. The length of the CDR3 is 14 residues. CDR1 is SGDLS and CDR2 is YYNGEE in the germline V gene. The CDR3 DNA follows: TGTGCCAGCAGCGTAGACCTGAGTCGAGAGACCCAGTACTTC. Translating gives CASSVDLSRETQYF.

This clone has more than one count but fewer than ten. This sequence joins TRBV5-1 and TRBJ2-1; TRBD1 aligns across 11 bases. CDR1 and CDR2 from the germline V gene are SGHRS and YFSETQ. The ends lost 4 bases at V and 2 bases at J; junction bases unmatched: 5. This CDR3 is 16 amino acids long. CDR3 bases: TGCGCCAGCAGCGGCGGGACAGGGGGTCCCTACAATGAGCAGTTCTTC. Translating gives CASSGGTGGPYNEQFF. The whole variable domain, remainder taken from reference TRBV5-1 and TRBJ2-1, is KAGVTQTPRYLIKTRGQQVTLSCSPISGHRSVSWYQQTPGQGLQFLFEYFSETQRNKGNFPGRFSGRQFSNSRSEMNVSTLELGDSALYLCASSGGTGGPYNEQFFGPGTRLTVL.

The chain uses TRBV5-4 and TRBJ2-2; 9 bases line up with TRBD1. Trimming at V came to 6 bases and at J to 7 bases, leaving 7 bases not matched to a gene. Germline CDR1 reads SGHNT; CDR2 reads YYREEE (reference sequence). The CDR3 extends over 14 amino acids. CDR3 bases: TGTGCCAGCACCTACAGGGGGCGGGGCGGGGAGCTGTTTTTT. This sequence encodes CASTYRGRGGELFF.

This clone was detected a few times. Other DNA sequences of this sample code for an identical CDR3. The J gene is TRBJ1-1, the V gene TRBV19; D gene unclear. With 2 bases removed from V and 0 bases from J, the gap between germline ends came to 4 bases. The CDR3 runs 13 residues. Germline V gene sequence: CDR1 LNHDA, CDR2 SQIVND (reference sequence). In DNA, the CDR3 is TGTGCCAGTAGTATATCGGTGAACACTGAAGCTTTCTTT. Protein: CASSISVNTEAFF.

The J gene is TRBJ2-1, the V gene TRBV9, with 7 nucleotides matching TRBD2. CDR3 length: 19 residues. The V and J ends lost 0 bases and 1 base, in that order; junction bases with no gene match: 13. CDR1 and CDR2 from the germline V gene are SGDLS and YYNGEE. CDR3 DNA sequence: TGTGCCAGCAGCGTAGGGGTAGCGGGTTATGCTGGATCCTACAATGAGCAGTTCTTC. Translated: CASSVGVAGYAGSYNEQFF.

The chain links TRBV9 to TRBJ2-1, with a possible D match to TRBD2 (5 bases). Trimming took 0 bases from V and 4 from J, leaving 14 bases between them. Germline V gives CDR1 SGDLS, CDR2 YYNGEE. This CDR3 has 16 residues. CDR3 bases: TGTGCCAGCAGCGTAGATGTGGGAGCGTCGTACAATGAGCAGTTCTTC. Encoded protein: CASSVDVGASYNEQFF. Filled out from reference TRBV9 and TRBJ2-1, the complete variable domain reads DSGVTQTPKHLITATGQRVTLRCSPRSGDLSVYWYQQSLDQGLQFLIQYYNGEERAKGNILERFSAQQFPDLHSELNLSSLELGDSALYFCASSVDVGASYNEQFFGPGTRLTVL.

This clone was seen only a few times. The chain's CDR3 is CSVEMTLAGAGEQYF. The CDR3 bases are TGCAGCGTTGAAATGACCTTAGCGGGAGCAGGCGAGCAGTACTTC. V and J are TRBV29-1 and TRBJ2-7; 9 positions match TRBD2. CDR3 length: 15 residues. J gave up 6 bases and V 2 bases, and 11 bases lay outside the gene matches. Germline CDR1 SQVTM, CDR2 ANQGSEA.

A few counts support this clone. J is TRBJ2-3 and V is TRBV30, with D perhaps TRBD2 (6 bases). Trimming stripped 0 bases from V and 0 bases from J, with 16 bases between. Germline assignment: CDR1 GTSNPN and CDR2 SVGIG (reference sequence). The CDR3 totals 17 residues. CDR3 residues: CAWSVWYSGLSTDTQYF. CDR3 DNA sequence: TGTGCCTGGAGTGTCTGGTATAGCGGCTTGAGCACAGATACGCAGTATTTT.

The chain carries TRBV6-5 and TRBJ1-1, with D tentatively TRBD1 (6 bases). CDR1 and CDR2 from the germline V gene are MNHEY and SVGAGI. Trimming left V 5 bases short and J 6 bases short, with 16 bases between. CDR3 length equals 14 residues. CDR3 sequence (DNA): TGTGCCAGCAGTGCCCGACAGGAGGCCGCTGAAGCTTTCTTT. This codes for CASSARQEAAEAFF.

This clone was detected a few times. The chain joins TRBV7-9 to TRBJ2-1, with TRBD2 identical over 10 bases. Trimming took 5 bases from V and 4 from J; bases not matched to a gene: 5. Germline assignment: CDR1 SEHNR and CDR2 FQNEAQ (reference sequence). The CDR3 runs 15 residues. CDR3 DNA: TGTGCCAGCAGCCCACTAGCGGGAAGATACAATGAGCAGTTCTTC. Protein sequence: CASSPLAGRYNEQFF.

This chain uses TRBV18 with TRBJ1-4; TRBD1 matches 9 bases. Germline CDR1 is KGHSH and CDR2 is LQKENI. The CDR3 runs to 17 residues. V was clipped by 6 bases and J by 5 bases; unmatched bases: 13. This CDR3 reads CASSIGQGKSGNEKLFF. The CDR3 bases are TGTGCCAGCTCCATCGGACAGGGGAAGTCCGGAAATGAAAAACTGTTTTTT.

The chain uses TRBV27 and TRBJ2-1, with TRBD2 matching over 8 bases. This CDR3 region has 14 residues. The V and J ends lost 0 bases and 8 bases, in that order; junction bases with no gene match: 3. Germline values: CDR1 MNHEY, CDR2 SMNVEV (reference sequence). The CDR3 DNA is TGTGCCAGCAGTTTATCCTGGACTAGCCATGAGCAGTTCTTC. As protein: CASSLSWTSHEQFF.

This rearrangement joins TRBV20-1 to TRBJ1-1; 8 bases line up with TRBD1. Looked up from germline, CDR1 is DFQATT and CDR2 is SNEGSKA (reference sequence). With 6 bases clipped from V and 6 bases from J, the junction kept 3 bases outside the gene matches. The CDR3 sequence is 11 residues long. The CDR3 sequence: CSAAGQAEAFF. In DNA form, the CDR3 reads TGCAGTGCCGCGGGACAGGCTGAAGCTTTCTTT.